The clone carrying this T cell receptor beta chain was counted once. Its antigen is unidentified. Germline V gene data show CDR1 as SNHLY and CDR2 as FYNNEI. The CDR3 spans 15 residues. The trim removed 8 bases at V and 4 bases at J, leaving 9 bases unmatched. This record belongs to a study of cytomegalovirus exposure and HLA in healthy donors. Study findings and constraints: Exclusion as indistinguishable affected some V segments, including TRBV6-2 and TRBV6-3. Donors belonging to an Asian-associated ancestry cluster reportedly showed fewer N-insertions in productive TCRs than the approximately 680-donor mean, according to what a later analysis found.

Primers: 60 Vbeta forward and 13 Jbeta reverse. Original methodology: About 11 million of the approximately 80 million unique TCR beta chains counted in a later analysis were shared. Method: immunoSEQ multiplex PCR; TCRdb's copy keeps in-frame clones and lacks some. Clone size and V and J calls were adopted from that table, with D and trimming inferred from the DNA. Altogether about 200,000 clones are present, roughly four fifths being singletons, with the ten largest covering 1.9%. The chain employs TRBV2 and TRBJ1-5; TRBD1 matches at 9 bases. Sequenced sample: PBMCs. The origin of this receptor is a man aged 25-40 years in good health and CMV-seronegative. The CDR3 sequence: CASRSYRGPNQPQHF. The CDR3 coding sequence is TGTGCCAGCCGAAGTTACAGGGGGCCGAATCAGCCCCAGCATTTT.